These 8 T cell receptor beta chains share one sample of origin, sequenced in a study of OX40 agonist ivuxolimab in advanced cancers. Sequencing used immunoSEQ multiplex PCR; TCRdb keeps in-frame clones, though not all of them. This table holds 60,000 to 75,000 clones, 87% found once. Sample: CD4+ or CD8+ T cells sorted from blood, taken in a trial of the OX40 agonist ivuxolimab. Receptors were obtained from an adult with an advanced solid tumor such as melanoma, head and neck, liver or kidney cancer.

Only a few counts were recorded for this clone. The CDR3 bases are TGTGCCAGCAGTGGGACAGGGGGCAATCAGCCCCAGCATTTT. Translation gives CASSGTGGNQPQHF. This chain links TRBV27 with TRBJ1-5; 10 bases match TRBD1. V dropped 5 bases and J dropped 2; count of bases not matched to a gene: 0. In germline, CDR1 is MNHEY, CDR2 SMNVEV (reference sequence). This CDR3 has 14 amino acids.

The V and J genes are TRBV5-1 and TRBJ2-1; D is tentatively TRBD1 or TRBD2 (6 bases each). CDR1 is SGHRS, CDR2 YFSETQ, per germline. V shed 7 bases and J shed 0 bases, with 20 bases lying between them. This CDR3 has 17 amino acids. DNA of the CDR3: TGCGCCAGCTCCCCCAGGGGCGGGATGAGCTCCTACAATGAGCAGTTCTTC. Its translation is CASSPRGGMSSYNEQFF.

V and J are TRBV30 and TRBJ2-5, with D uncertain. With 3 bases removed from V and 7 bases from J, the gap between germline ends came to 18 bases. In germline, CDR1 is GTSNPN, CDR2 SVGIG (reference sequence). The CDR3 runs to 14 residues. CDR3 nucleotides: TGTGCCTGGAGAGCTCCCCAGGTTCCAGGGACCCAGTACTTC. Amino acid sequence: CAWRAPQVPGTQYF. The entire variable domain, with the rest obtained from reference TRBV30 and TRBJ2-5, is as follows: SQTIHQWPATLVQPVGSPLSLECTVEGTSNPNLYWYRQAAGRGLQLLFYSVGIGQISSEVPQNLSASRPQDRQFILSSKKLLLSDSGFYLCAWRAPQVPGTQYFGPGTRLLVL.

V and J are TRBV11-2 and TRBJ2-7; TRBD1 might be the D (6 bases). The CDR3 totals 15 residues. With 2 bases removed from V and 4 bases from J, the gap between germline ends came to 15 bases. Germline V gives CDR1 SGHAT, CDR2 FQNNGV. The CDR3: CASSLNPGQQYEQYF. Written as DNA, the CDR3 is TGTGCCAGCAGCTTAAACCCCGGACAGCAATACGAGCAGTACTTC.

This clone appeared a single time. The J gene is TRBJ1-3, the V gene TRBV30; D gene unclear. This CDR3 region has 13 residues. Germline CDR1 GTSNPN, CDR2 SVGIG (reference sequence). Deletions cut 3 bases from V and 3 bases from J, with 9 bases between. The CDR3 spells CAWSRGVGNTIYF. The CDR3 DNA sequence: TGTGCCTGGAGCCGGGGTGTTGGAAACACCATATATTTT.

This chain links TRBV6-6 with TRBJ2-3; 9 bases map to TRBD2. After removal of 5 bases from V and 6 bases from J, the junction contained 9 bases not matched to a gene. CDR3 length: 15 residues. Germline values: CDR1 MNHNY, CDR2 SVGAGI (reference sequence). The DNA for the CDR3 is TGTGCCAGCAGTCGTAGCGGGAGCGCAGCTGATACGCAGTATTTT. Residues: CASSRSGSAADTQYF.

The CDR3 sequence: CASSRGYGNQPQHF. DNA for the CDR3: TGTGCCAGCTCTCGGGGGTACGGCAATCAGCCCCAGCATTTT. V and J are TRBV13 and TRBJ1-5, with a weak D call TRBD1 (5 bases). The CDR3 sequence is 14 residues long. Germline lookup yields CDR1 PRHDT and CDR2 FYEKMQ (reference sequence). The V end was cut by 8 bases, the J end by 2 bases, with 13 bases between.

This clone was seen more than once but under ten times. This chain links TRBV5-1 with TRBJ2-3; D perhaps matches TRBD1 (5 bases). The CDR3 totals 15 residues. V lost 7 bases to trimming and J lost 0 bases, with 15 bases between them. The germline gives CDR1 SGHRS, CDR2 YFSETQ. The DNA of the CDR3 is TGCGCCAGCTCGAACAGGCGTGCTAGCACAGATACGCAGTATTTT. Translation: CASSNRRASTDTQYF.